The present T cell receptor beta chain was sequenced within a study of blood T cells in healthy people across ages. Study-level results: In older individuals, TCR beta diversity per million T cells was lower, falling roughly linearly with age. CMV infection status of these donors was not known.

For every donor, a draw yielded 9.5 to 10 milliliters of peripheral blood. Through a sample-barcoded 5' primer and a J-beta primer mix, a second PCR was run for about 6 to 11 cycles. Each cDNA molecule, via a template-switch adaptor with 12 random nucleotides, was tagged. TCRdb recomputed calls from the 5' RACE reads with MiXCR, one row per CDR3 protein. The sample has about 780,000 distinct CDR3 sequences, 35% to 60% seen once. This clonotype is judged medium-sized (0.01 to 0.1%). Its antigen is currently unknown. V was shortened by 3 bases and J by 5 bases, with 8 bases between the two germline ends. The CDR3 runs 12 residues.

Material: blood. This chain connects TRBV12-3 or TRBV12-4 to TRBJ2-7; D ambiguous. This clonotype was sampled from a man at least 80 years old in good health. CDR3 in amino acids: CASSLALDEQYF. The CDR3 DNA reads as TGTGCCAGCAGTTTGGCCCTGGACGAGCAGTACTTC.